This is a list of T cell receptor beta chains from one sample in a study of CD8 T cells in ankylosing spondylitis. TCRdb itself ran the 5' RACE reads through MiXCR, one entry per CDR3 protein. In the table there are approximately 190,000 distinct CDR3 sequences, 13% of which are singletons. The sequenced sample was blood, either unsorted or a sorted T cell fraction (not recorded which). The receptors here all came from a female donor with ankylosing spondylitis or in good health (not recorded which). The CDR3 runs from the conserved cysteine through the conserved F or W. A D gene is named only where the DNA matches it firmly. Expanded clones get a size class; other rows say once, few or many, or leave the size out.

CDR3 length: 14
V gene: TRBV6-2/TRBV6-3
J gene: TRBJ2-2
clone size: few
D gene: -
CDR3 protein: CASRNEANTGELFF
CDR3 DNA: TGTGCCAGCCGAAACGAAGCGAACACCGGGGAGCTGTTTTTT

CDR3 length: 14
V gene: TRBV5-5
J gene: TRBJ2-7
clone size: many
D gene: -
CDR3 protein: CASSLVVTSYEQYF
CDR3 DNA: TGTGCCAGCAGCTTGGTAGTCACCTCCTACGAGCAGTACTTC

CDR3 length: 15
V gene: TRBV5-1
J gene: TRBJ2-6
clone size: -
D gene: -
CDR3 protein: CASSLAGRGANVLTF
CDR3 DNA: TGCGCCAGCAGCTTGGCAGGGAGGGGGGCCAACGTCCTGACTTTC

CDR3 length: 15
V gene: TRBV7-3
J gene: TRBJ2-7
clone size: many
D gene: -
CDR3 protein: CASSLTVGPSYEQYF
CDR3 DNA: TGTGCCAGCAGCTTAACTGTGGGGCCCTCCTACGAGCAGTACTTC

CDR3 length: 13
V gene: TRBV20-1
J gene: TRBJ1-2
clone size: -
D gene: -
CDR3 protein: CSAAGPANYGYTF
CDR3 DNA: TGCAGTGCTGCCGGACCAGCTAACTATGGCTACACCTTC

CDR3 length: 16
V gene: TRBV27
J gene: TRBJ1-3
clone size: many
D gene: -
CDR3 protein: CASRQTGTLSGNTIYF
CDR3 DNA: TGTGCCAGCAGACAAACGGGGACTTTGTCTGGAAACACCATATATTTT

CDR3 length: 15
V gene: TRBV12-3/TRBV12-4
J gene: TRBJ1-2
clone size: -
D gene: -
CDR3 protein: CASSPPLFPIYGYTF
CDR3 DNA: TGTGCCAGCAGTCCGCCGTTGTTCCCCATTTATGGCTACACCTTC

CDR3 length: 14
V gene: TRBV12-3/TRBV12-4
J gene: TRBJ2-2
clone size: many
D gene: -
CDR3 protein: CASRQPLYTGELFF
CDR3 DNA: TGTGCCAGCAGACAGCCCTTATACACCGGGGAGCTGTTTTTT

CDR3 length: 15
V gene: TRBV7-9
J gene: TRBJ2-2
clone size: -
D gene: TRBD2
CDR3 protein: CASSLLAGSTGELFF
CDR3 DNA: TGTGCCAGCAGCTTACTAGCGGGATCGACCGGGGAGCTGTTTTTT

CDR3 length: 10
V gene: TRBV20-1
J gene: TRBJ2-7
clone size: many
D gene: -
CDR3 protein: CSAKEDEQYF
CDR3 DNA: TGCAGTGCTAAAGAGGACGAGCAGTACTTC

CDR3 length: 16
V gene: TRBV4-3
J gene: TRBJ2-2
clone size: few
D gene: TRBD1
CDR3 protein: CASSQAGTGYTGELFF
CDR3 DNA: TGCGCCAGCAGCCAGGCCGGGACAGGGTACACCGGGGAGCTGTTTTTT

CDR3 length: 15
V gene: TRBV15
J gene: TRBJ2-7
clone size: -
D gene: -
CDR3 protein: CATSRDQRSSYGQYF
CDR3 DNA: TGTGCCACCAGCAGAGATCAACGGAGCTCCTACGGGCAGTACTTC

CDR3 length: 18
V gene: TRBV27
J gene: TRBJ2-1
clone size: -
D gene: TRBD2
CDR3 protein: CASSLTSGRPYRGNEQFF
CDR3 DNA: TGTGCCAGCAGTTTGACTAGCGGGAGGCCGTACAGGGGGAATGAGCAGTTCTTC

CDR3 length: 17
V gene: TRBV27
J gene: TRBJ1-1
clone size: many
D gene: -
CDR3 protein: CASSLSAAQTLNTEAFF
CDR3 DNA: TGTGCCAGCAGTTTATCGGCAGCCCAGACCTTAAACACTGAAGCTTTCTTT

CDR3 length: 17
V gene: TRBV21-1
J gene: TRBJ1-1
clone size: once
D gene: -
CDR3 protein: CASSKAVPRTGNTEAFF
CDR3 DNA: TGTGCCAGCAGCAAAGCCGTACCCCGTACCGGGAACACTGAAGCTTTCTTT

CDR3 length: 13
V gene: TRBV7-3
J gene: TRBJ2-7
clone size: many
D gene: -
CDR3 protein: CASSHTSSYEQYF
CDR3 DNA: TGTGCCAGCAGCCATACAAGCTCCTACGAGCAGTACTTC

CDR3 length: 17
V gene: TRBV20-1
J gene: TRBJ2-7
clone size: few
D gene: -
CDR3 protein: CSAAPQLGAATFYEQYF
CDR3 DNA: TGCAGTGCTGCCCCTCAGTTAGGAGCGGCGACCTTCTACGAGCAGTACTTC